This is a list of T cell receptor beta chains from one sample in a study of blood T cell repertoires in COVID-19. Clones were sequenced by immunoSEQ multiplex PCR, and TCRdb holds only the in-frame ones, with some missing. The sample consists of 200,000 to 300,000 clones, roughly 79% of them appearing once. Sequencing input: peripheral blood. Receptors originate from a woman of 80 years or more with COVID-19, enrolled during active disease. The CDR3 runs from the conserved cysteine through the conserved F or W. A D gene is named only where the DNA matches it firmly. Rows may omit the clone size; those that give it use once, few, many or a size class.

CDR3aa: CASSLLALHGELFF; CDR3nt: TGTGCCAGCAGTTTATTAGCCCTACATGGGGAGCTGTTTTTT; d_gene: -; abundance: -; j_gene: TRBJ2-2; v_gene: TRBV27
CDR3aa: CASKAVSNTEAFF; CDR3nt: TGTGCCAGCAAAGCGGTTTCGAACACTGAAGCTTTCTTT; d_gene: -; abundance: -; j_gene: TRBJ1-1; v_gene: TRBV5-4
CDR3aa: CASSPLQGAVAKNIQYF; CDR3nt: TGTGCCAGCAGCCCTTTACAGGGGGCTGTGGCCAAAAACATTCAGTACTTC; d_gene: TRBD1; abundance: -; j_gene: TRBJ2-4; v_gene: TRBV7-6
CDR3aa: CASSLTGVSNQPQHF; CDR3nt: TGTGCCAGCAGTTTAACGGGAGTTAGCAATCAGCCCCAGCATTTT; d_gene: -; abundance: -; j_gene: TRBJ1-5; v_gene: TRBV28
CDR3aa: CASSYLRQGTDTQYF; CDR3nt: TGTGCCAGCAGTTATCTTCGGCAGGGGACAGATACGCAGTATTTT; d_gene: -; abundance: once; j_gene: TRBJ2-3; v_gene: TRBV6-5
CDR3aa: CSASGGGAVGAFF; CDR3nt: TGCAGTGCTAGTGGGGGTGGGGCAGTTGGGGCTTTCTTT; d_gene: -; abundance: -; j_gene: TRBJ1-1; v_gene: TRBV20-1
CDR3aa: CASSLSSEAFF; CDR3nt: TGTGCCAGCAGCTTATCGTCTGAAGCTTTCTTT; d_gene: -; abundance: -; j_gene: TRBJ1-1; v_gene: TRBV7-9
CDR3aa: CASSPLGTGGSGNTIYF; CDR3nt: TGTGCCAGCAGCCCACTAGGGACAGGGGGCTCTGGAAACACCATATATTTT; d_gene: TRBD1; abundance: -; j_gene: TRBJ1-3; v_gene: TRBV7-6
CDR3aa: CASSPGRGGEKLFF; CDR3nt: TGTGCCAGCTCACCGGGCCGGGGAGGTGAAAAACTGTTTTTT; d_gene: -; abundance: few; j_gene: TRBJ1-4; v_gene: TRBV18
CDR3aa: CASRPDNTDTQYF; CDR3nt: TGTGCCAGCAGACCCGACAACACAGATACGCAGTATTTT; d_gene: -; abundance: -; j_gene: TRBJ2-3; v_gene: TRBV6-5
CDR3aa: CAISVASGGVGTEAFF; CDR3nt: TGTGCCATCAGTGTTGCGTCAGGGGGCGTGGGGACTGAAGCTTTCTTT; d_gene: TRBD1; abundance: -; j_gene: TRBJ1-1; v_gene: TRBV10-3
CDR3aa: CASSPQGAGELFF; CDR3nt: TGTGCCAGCAGCCCCCAGGGTGCCGGGGAGCTGTTTTTT; d_gene: -; abundance: -; j_gene: TRBJ2-2; v_gene: TRBV7-9
CDR3aa: CASSELSQGGSPLHF; CDR3nt: TGTGCCAGCAGTGAATTAAGTCAGGGCGGTTCACCCCTCCACTTT; d_gene: -; abundance: -; j_gene: TRBJ1-6; v_gene: TRBV6-1
CDR3aa: CASSFTGVTNEKLFF; CDR3nt: TGTGCCAGCAGCTTTACAGGGGTGACTAATGAAAAACTGTTTTTT; d_gene: TRBD1; abundance: -; j_gene: TRBJ1-4; v_gene: TRBV11-3
CDR3aa: CASGRQAEAFF; CDR3nt: TGTGCCAGCGGTAGACAAGCTGAAGCTTTCTTT; d_gene: -; abundance: -; j_gene: TRBJ1-1; v_gene: TRBV6-5
CDR3aa: CASSLDIPTGGYTF; CDR3nt: TGTGCCAGCAGCTTAGACATCCCCACAGGGGGCTACACCTTC; d_gene: -; abundance: -; j_gene: TRBJ1-2; v_gene: TRBV7-9
CDR3aa: CASSQQGPRQPLHF; CDR3nt: TGTGCCAGCAGCCAACAGGGGCCCCGCCAACCCCTCCACTTT; d_gene: TRBD1; abundance: once; j_gene: TRBJ1-6; v_gene: TRBV7-9
CDR3aa: CAWSTPGTGNTEAFF; CDR3nt: TGTGCCTGGAGTACCCCTGGGACAGGAAACACTGAAGCTTTCTTT; d_gene: TRBD1; abundance: once; j_gene: TRBJ1-1; v_gene: TRBV30
CDR3aa: CASNRRNTEAFF; CDR3nt: TGTGCCAGTAATCGTAGGAACACTGAAGCTTTCTTT; d_gene: -; abundance: -; j_gene: TRBJ1-1; v_gene: TRBV19
CDR3aa: CASSLWGGAHNEQFF; CDR3nt: TGTGCCAGCAGCTTATGGGGGGGGGCCCACAATGAGCAGTTCTTC; d_gene: -; abundance: -; j_gene: TRBJ2-1; v_gene: TRBV13
CDR3aa: CASSLYRLAGGYGELFF; CDR3nt: TGTGCCAGTAGTCTCTATAGACTAGCAGGGGGCTACGGGGAGCTGTTTTTT; d_gene: -; abundance: -; j_gene: TRBJ2-2; v_gene: TRBV19
CDR3aa: CASSASGPRNEQFF; CDR3nt: TGTGCCAGCAGCGCTAGCGGGCCTCGCAATGAGCAGTTCTTC; d_gene: TRBD2; abundance: -; j_gene: TRBJ2-1; v_gene: TRBV5-4
CDR3aa: CASSPPTSGPSDTQYF; CDR3nt: TGTGCCAGCTCACCACCGACCAGCGGGCCATCAGATACGCAGTATTTT; d_gene: -; abundance: -; j_gene: TRBJ2-3; v_gene: TRBV18
CDR3aa: CSAERTDTQYF; CDR3nt: TGCAGCGCCGAGCGCACAGATACGCAGTATTTT; d_gene: -; abundance: -; j_gene: TRBJ2-3; v_gene: TRBV29-1
CDR3aa: CASTVATNEKLFF; CDR3nt: TGTGCCAGCACAGTTGCAACTAATGAAAAACTGTTTTTT; d_gene: -; abundance: -; j_gene: TRBJ1-4; v_gene: TRBV6-5
CDR3aa: CASSIGPSSTEAFF; CDR3nt: TGTGCCAGTAGTATAGGCCCGTCGAGCACTGAAGCTTTCTTT; d_gene: -; abundance: -; j_gene: TRBJ1-1; v_gene: TRBV19
CDR3aa: CAWSKGVVISGNTIYF; CDR3nt: TGTGCCTGGAGTAAGGGGGTCGTAATCTCTGGAAACACCATATATTTT; d_gene: -; abundance: -; j_gene: TRBJ1-3; v_gene: TRBV30
CDR3aa: CAISEGVRGNEQYF; CDR3nt: TGTGCCATCAGTGAAGGCGTTCGGGGAAACGAGCAGTACTTC; d_gene: -; abundance: once; j_gene: TRBJ2-7; v_gene: TRBV10-3
CDR3aa: CASSLTSGQETQYF; CDR3nt: TGTGCCAGCAGCTTGACTAGCGGACAAGAGACCCAGTACTTC; d_gene: TRBD2; abundance: -; j_gene: TRBJ2-5; v_gene: TRBV7-2